This T cell receptor (beta chain) derives from a study of tumor-infiltrating lymphocytes in primary liver carcinoma. Ten or more counts support this clonotype. Total RNA and DNA came together from around 20-30 mg of bulk tissue without cell sorting. Over 75% viable tumor cells were present in every tumor sample. Reverse transcription of 450 to 500 ng total RNA with a constant-region primer produced TCR beta cDNA. Generation of the TCR beta libraries relied on three nested multiplex PCR rounds using slightly modified ARM-PCR. Amplification in the first two PCR rounds was performed using TRBV1-TRBV30 forward primers and a C-beta reverse primer for 10 cycles each. Each CDR3 protein is one row after TCRdb ran MiXCR on the multiplex PCR reads. Among tens of thousands of distinct CDR3 sequences listed, 70% to 85% were seen once. The germline CDR1 and CDR2 sequences are SGHRS and YFSETQ. V was trimmed by 4 bases and J by 4 bases, leaving 17 bases between them. The CDR3 totals 16 residues.

The receptor was isolated from a man aged 35-49 years with primary liver carcinoma and hepatitis B virus infection. The V gene is TRBV5-1, the J gene TRBJ1-4; D possibly corresponds to TRBD1 (5 bases). Specimen: liver tumor tissue from sampling region 2. Subset meaning: tumor region T2, inferior pole. CDR3 amino acids: CASSITTGTRNEKLFF. DNA for the CDR3: TGCGCCAGCAGCATCACAACCGGGACCCGTAATGAAAAACTGTTTTTT.